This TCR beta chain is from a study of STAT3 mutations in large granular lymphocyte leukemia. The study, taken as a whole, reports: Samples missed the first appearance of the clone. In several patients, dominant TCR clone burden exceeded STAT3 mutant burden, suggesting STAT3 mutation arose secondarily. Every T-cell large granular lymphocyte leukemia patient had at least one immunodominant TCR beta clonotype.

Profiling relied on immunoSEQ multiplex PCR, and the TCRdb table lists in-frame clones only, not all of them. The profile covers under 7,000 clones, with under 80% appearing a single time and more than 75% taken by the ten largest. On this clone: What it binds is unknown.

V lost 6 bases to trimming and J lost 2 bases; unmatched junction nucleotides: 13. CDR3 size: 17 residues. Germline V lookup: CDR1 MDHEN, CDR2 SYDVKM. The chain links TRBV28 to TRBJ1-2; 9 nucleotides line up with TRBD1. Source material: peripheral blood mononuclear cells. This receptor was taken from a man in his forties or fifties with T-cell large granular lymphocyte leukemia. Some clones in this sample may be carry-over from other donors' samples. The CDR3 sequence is CASRLGGFGTGNYGYTF. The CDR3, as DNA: TGTGCCAGCAGACTGGGCGGTTTCGGGACAGGGAACTATGGCTACACCTTC.